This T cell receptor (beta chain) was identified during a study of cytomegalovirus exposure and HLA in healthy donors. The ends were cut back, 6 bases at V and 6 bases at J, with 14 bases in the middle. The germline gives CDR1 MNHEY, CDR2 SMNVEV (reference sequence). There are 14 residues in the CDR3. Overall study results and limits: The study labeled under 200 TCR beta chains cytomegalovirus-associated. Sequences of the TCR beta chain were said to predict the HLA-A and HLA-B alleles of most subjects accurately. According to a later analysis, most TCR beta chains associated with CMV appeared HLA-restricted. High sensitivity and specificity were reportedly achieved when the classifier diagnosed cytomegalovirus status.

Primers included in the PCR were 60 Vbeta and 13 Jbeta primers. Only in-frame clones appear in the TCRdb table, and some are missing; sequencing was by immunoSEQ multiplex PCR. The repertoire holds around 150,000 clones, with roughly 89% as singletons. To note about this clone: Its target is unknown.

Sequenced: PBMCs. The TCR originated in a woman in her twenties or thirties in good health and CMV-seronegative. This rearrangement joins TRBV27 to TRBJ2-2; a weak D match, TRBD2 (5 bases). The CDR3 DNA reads TGTGCCAGCAGGGCGAGCGTAGCGTCCGGGGAGCTGTTTTTT. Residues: CASRASVASGELFF.